These 15 T cell receptor beta chains came from one sample sequenced in a study of T cell responses to AZD1222 COVID-19 vaccine. Using immunoSEQ multiplex PCR, the repertoire was profiled, and TCRdb retains in-frame clones only, with some absent. The repertoire includes tens of thousands of clones, 80% to 85% of them detected once, and 9% to 14% sits in the top ten. The sequencing here drew on peripheral blood, taken on day 0 of AZD1222 vaccination. These receptors came from an adult in good health.

The V call is TRBV11-2, the J call TRBJ1-4, with a tentative D call TRBD1 (5 bases). CDR1 and CDR2 (germline): SGHAT, FQNNGV. Trimming took 3 bases from V and 7 from J, leaving 12 bases between them. This CDR3 region has 14 residues. The CDR3 spells CASSFAAGSEKLFF. The DNA of the CDR3 is TGTGCCAGCAGCTTCGCGGCAGGGAGTGAAAAACTGTTTTTT.

This clone was counted between two and nine times. J is TRBJ1-1 and V is TRBV27; 7 nucleotides match TRBD1. Germline CDR1 and CDR2: MNHEY and SMNVEV (reference sequence). There are 14 residues in the CDR3. V was pared by 3 bases and J by 5 bases, with 6 bases of the junction left unmatched. The CDR3 region has the DNA TGTGCCAGCAGTTTTTACAGGGGAGGGACTGAAGCTTTCTTT. This sequence encodes CASSFYRGGTEAFF.

This chain connects TRBV7-9 to TRBJ2-2; D unresolved. The germline CDR1 and CDR2 sequences are SEHNR and FQNEAQ (reference sequence). This CDR3 is built from 14 residues. V lost 1 base and J 6 bases, leaving 9 bases between the germline ends. The CDR3 coding sequence is TGTGCCAGCAGCTTAGTATCAGGATCCGGGGAGCTGTTTTTT. It translates to CASSLVSGSGELFF.

The sample holds a few counts of this clone. The CDR3 region is CASSFSLAPYETQYF. CDR3 sequence (DNA): TGTGCCAGCAGTTTTTCTCTAGCCCCGTATGAGACCCAGTACTTC. This sequence joins TRBV28 and TRBJ2-5; the D gene is possibly TRBD2 (5 bases). The CDR3 spans 15 residues. Trimming cost V 3 bases and J 5 bases, with 16 bases left between them. The germline V gene has CDR1 MDHEN and CDR2 SYDVKM.

This clone has just one count. The chain employs TRBV6-2 or TRBV6-3 and TRBJ2-3; TRBD2 agrees at 11 bases. V shed 5 bases and J 4 bases; nucleotides not matched to a gene: 8. The CDR3 spans 16 residues. Germline CDR1 and CDR2: MNHEY and SVGEGT. CDR3 region: CASSVVAGGRPDTQYF. In nucleotides, the CDR3 is TGTGCCAGCAGTGTAGTAGCGGGGGGGCGTCCAGATACGCAGTATTTT.

The chain uses TRBV7-9 and TRBJ1-1; no clear D gene. Germline CDR1 is SEHNR and CDR2 is FQNEAQ (reference sequence). V was shortened by 2 bases and J by 3 bases, with 10 bases between the two germline ends. There are 14 residues in the CDR3. This chain's CDR3 is CASSLLAGDTEAFF. In DNA, the CDR3 is TGTGCCAGCAGCTTATTGGCAGGAGACACTGAAGCTTTCTTT. The variable domain in full, with the rest retrieved from reference TRBV7-9 and TRBJ1-1, is DTGVSQNPRHKITKRGQNVTFRCDPISEHNRLYWYRQTLGQGPEFLTYFQNEAQLEKSRLLSDRFSAERPKGSFSTLEIQRTEQGDSAMYLCASSLLAGDTEAFFGQGTRLTVV.

The V and J genes are TRBV3-1 (or the pseudogene TRBV3-2) and TRBJ1-2, with no clear D. The V gene lost 1 base and the J gene lost 7 bases, with 16 bases spanning the gap. The CDR3 is made up of 15 amino acids. CDR1 LGHDT and CDR2 YNNKEL come from the germline V gene (reference sequence). The CDR3 sequence: CASSQVAAGMCGYTF. The CDR3 DNA follows: TGTGCCAGCAGCCAAGTTGCGGCGGGAATGTGTGGCTACACCTTC.

The rearrangement joins TRBV7-3 to TRBJ2-1; 9 positions match TRBD1. CDR3 length: 16 amino acids. V trimming: 2 bases; J trimming: 6 bases; junction bases outside the gene matches: 8. Germline lookup yields CDR1 SGHTA and CDR2 FQGTGA. The CDR3 DNA reads as TGTGCCAGCAGCTTAGGGTCCGGACAGGGGATCAATGAGCAGTTCTTC. As protein: CASSLGSGQGINEQFF.

This sequence joins TRBV5-4 and TRBJ1-5; 8 positions match TRBD1. This CDR3 contains 15 residues. Germline assignment: CDR1 SGHNT and CDR2 YYREEE (reference sequence). With 3 bases clipped from V and 4 bases from J, the junction kept 6 bases outside the gene matches. CDR3 DNA sequence: TGTGCCAGCAGCTCGGACAGGGCTGGAAATCAGCCCCAGCATTTT. Amino acid sequence: CASSSDRAGNQPQHF.

The chain links TRBV4-1 to TRBJ1-2; 10 bases are a match to TRBD1. The CDR3 is made up of 16 amino acids. The V and J ends lost 2 bases and 7 bases, in that order; junction bases with no gene match: 10. Germline values: CDR1 MGHRA, CDR2 YSYEKL. The CDR3 nucleotides are TGCGCCAGCAGCCAACCCGCGACAGGGGGCTCGCGTGGCTACACCTTC. Its protein is CASSQPATGGSRGYTF.

The chain combines TRBV6-5 with TRBJ2-5, with 8 positions matching TRBD1. Losses at the gene ends were 6 bases for V and 6 bases for J; bases not matched to a gene: 6. Germline V gene lookup returns CDR1 MNHEY and CDR2 SVGAGI. The CDR3 is made up of 13 amino acids. In DNA form, the CDR3 reads TGTGCCAGCAGCCCCGGGACAGGCCAGACCCAGTACTTC. It is translated as CASSPGTGQTQYF.

The rearrangement uses TRBV5-5 and TRBJ2-7; 7 positions match TRBD1. Unmatched junction bases numbered 8, after V lost 3 bases and J lost 2 bases. The CDR3 spans 15 residues. Germline V gene data show CDR1 as SGHKS and CDR2 as YYEKEE (reference sequence). The CDR3 DNA is TGTGCCAGCAGCTCCGAACCTACAGGGGCCTACGAGCAGTACTTC. Residues: CASSSEPTGAYEQYF.

The chain links TRBV2 to TRBJ2-2; D may be TRBD1 or TRBD2 (5 bases each). Germline CDR1 is SNHLY and CDR2 is FYNNEI. The germline V and J ends were trimmed by 4 bases and 6 bases, with 15 bases remaining between them. CDR3 length equals 15 residues. CDR3 coding DNA: TGTGCCAGCAGTGTCCCCGGGACCCCCCCCGGGGAGCTGTTTTTT. Its translation is CASSVPGTPPGELFF.

CDR3 bases: TGTGCCAGCAGTTACTCCTCCGGGCCCCAGCATTTT. Translation gives CASSYSSGPQHF. V gene TRBV6-5 combines with J gene TRBJ1-5; D is unresolved. CDR1 and CDR2 from the germline V gene are MNHEY and SVGAGI. V lost 0 bases and J lost 9, with 6 bases in between. The CDR3 is 12 residues long.

The chain combines TRBV12-5 with TRBJ1-1, with unresolved D. The CDR3 has 11 residues. V gave up 7 bases and J gave up 8 bases, with 11 bases separating them. Per germline, CDR1 LGHNT and CDR2 FRNRAP. In DNA form, the CDR3 reads TGTGCTAGTGTTGAGGAGGTCGAAGCTTTCTTT. Its translation is CASVEEVEAFF. The whole variable domain, filled in from reference TRBV12-5 and TRBJ1-1, reads DARVTQTPRHKVTEMGQEVTMRCQPILGHNTVFWYRQTMMQGLELLAYFRNRAPLDDSGMPKDRFSAEMPDATLATLKIQPSEPRDSAVYFCASVEEVEAFFGQGTRLTVV.